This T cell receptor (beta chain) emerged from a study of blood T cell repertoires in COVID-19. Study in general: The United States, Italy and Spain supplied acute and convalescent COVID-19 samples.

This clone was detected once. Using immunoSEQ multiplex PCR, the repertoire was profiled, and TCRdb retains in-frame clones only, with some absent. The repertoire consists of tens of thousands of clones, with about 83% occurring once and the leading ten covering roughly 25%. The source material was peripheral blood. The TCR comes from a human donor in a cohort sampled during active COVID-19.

CDR3 sequence reads: CASSPYGGAGGYNEQFF. The CDR3 DNA reads TGTGCCAGCAGCCCGTACGGGGGAGCGGGGGGATACAATGAGCAGTTCTTC. The chain is built from TRBV5-4 and TRBJ2-1; 9 bases line up with TRBD2. The trim removed 4 bases at V and 4 bases at J, leaving 12 bases unmatched. Germline V lookup: CDR1 SGHNT, CDR2 YYREEE (reference sequence). This CDR3 is 17 amino acids long.